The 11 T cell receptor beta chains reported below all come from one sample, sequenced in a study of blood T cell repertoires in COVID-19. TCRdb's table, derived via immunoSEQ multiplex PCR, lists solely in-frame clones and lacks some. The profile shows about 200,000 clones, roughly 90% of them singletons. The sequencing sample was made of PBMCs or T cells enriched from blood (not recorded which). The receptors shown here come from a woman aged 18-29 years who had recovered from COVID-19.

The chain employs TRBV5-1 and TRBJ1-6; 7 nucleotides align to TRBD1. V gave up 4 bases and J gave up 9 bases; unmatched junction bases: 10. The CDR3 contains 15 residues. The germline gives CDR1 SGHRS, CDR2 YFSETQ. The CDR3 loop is CASSEETGSGSPLHF. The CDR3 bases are TGCGCCAGCAGCGAGGAGACAGGGTCGGGTTCACCCCTCCACTTT.

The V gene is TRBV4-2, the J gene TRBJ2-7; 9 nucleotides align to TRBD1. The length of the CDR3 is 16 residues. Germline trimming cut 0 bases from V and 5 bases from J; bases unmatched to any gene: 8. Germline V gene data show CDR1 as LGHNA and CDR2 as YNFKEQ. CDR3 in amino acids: CASSQDQQTGGDEQYF. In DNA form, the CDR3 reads TGTGCCAGCAGCCAAGATCAACAGACAGGGGGTGACGAGCAGTACTTC.

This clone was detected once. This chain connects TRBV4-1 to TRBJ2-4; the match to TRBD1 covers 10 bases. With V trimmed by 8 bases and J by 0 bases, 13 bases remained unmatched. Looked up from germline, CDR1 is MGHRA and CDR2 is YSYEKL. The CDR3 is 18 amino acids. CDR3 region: CASSAGTGELLAKNIQYF. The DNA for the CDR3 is TGCGCCAGCTCCGCGGGGACAGGGGAACTTTTAGCCAAAAACATTCAGTACTTC.

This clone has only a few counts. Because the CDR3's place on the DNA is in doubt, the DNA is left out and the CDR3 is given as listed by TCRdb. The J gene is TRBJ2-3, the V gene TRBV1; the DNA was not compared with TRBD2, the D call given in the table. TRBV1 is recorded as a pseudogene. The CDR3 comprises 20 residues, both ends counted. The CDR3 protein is CTSSQVLVAGGSVRTDTQYF.

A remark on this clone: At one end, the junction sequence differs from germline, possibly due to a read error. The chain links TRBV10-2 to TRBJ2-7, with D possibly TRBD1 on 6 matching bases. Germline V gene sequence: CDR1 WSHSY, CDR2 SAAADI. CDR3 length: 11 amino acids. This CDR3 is CASTTGNHMHF. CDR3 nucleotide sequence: TGCGCCAGCACGACAGGAAACCACATGCACTTC.

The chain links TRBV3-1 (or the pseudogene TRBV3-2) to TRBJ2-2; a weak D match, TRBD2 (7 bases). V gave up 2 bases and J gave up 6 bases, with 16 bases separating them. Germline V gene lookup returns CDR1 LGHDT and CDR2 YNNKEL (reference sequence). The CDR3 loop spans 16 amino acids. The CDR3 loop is CASSQFTGGDPGELFF. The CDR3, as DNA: TGTGCCAGCAGCCAATTTACGGGGGGCGACCCCGGGGAGCTGTTTTTT.

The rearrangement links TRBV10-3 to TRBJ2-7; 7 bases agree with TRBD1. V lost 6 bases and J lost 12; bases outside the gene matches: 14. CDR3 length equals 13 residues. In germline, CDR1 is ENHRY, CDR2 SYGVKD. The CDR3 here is CAIRGTAPGDPYF. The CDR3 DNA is TGTGCCATCAGGGGGACAGCACCCGGGGATCCGTACTTC.

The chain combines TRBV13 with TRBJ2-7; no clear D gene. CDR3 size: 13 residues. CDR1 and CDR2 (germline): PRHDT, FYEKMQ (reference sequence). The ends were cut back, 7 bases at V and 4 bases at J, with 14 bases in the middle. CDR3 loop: CASIRYGSYEQYF. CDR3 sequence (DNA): TGTGCCAGCATCAGGTACGGATCTTACGAGCAGTACTTC.

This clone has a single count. For the CDR3, the DNA is TGTGCCTGGATAAAACCAGGCACAGATACGCAGTATTTT. This encodes CAWIKPGTDTQYF. This chain joins TRBV30 and TRBJ2-3; D gene ambiguous. The CDR3 runs to 13 residues. Germline CDR1 reads GTSNPN; CDR2 reads SVGIG (reference sequence). V was shortened by 4 bases and J by 1 base, with 9 bases between the two germline ends.

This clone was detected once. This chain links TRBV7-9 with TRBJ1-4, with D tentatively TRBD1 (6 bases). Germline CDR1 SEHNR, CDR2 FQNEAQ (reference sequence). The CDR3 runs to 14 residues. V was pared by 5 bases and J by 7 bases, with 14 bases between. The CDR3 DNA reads TGTGCCAGCAGCCAGAGGGGGGGAGGTGAAAAACTGTTTTTT. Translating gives CASSQRGGGEKLFF.

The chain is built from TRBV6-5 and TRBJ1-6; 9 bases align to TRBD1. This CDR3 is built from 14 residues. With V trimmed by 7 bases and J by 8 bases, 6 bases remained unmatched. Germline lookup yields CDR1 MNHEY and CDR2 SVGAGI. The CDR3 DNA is TGTGCCAGCATGCCGGGACAGGGCCATTCACCCCTCCACTTT. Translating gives CASMPGQGHSPLHF.